Following are 6 T cell receptor beta chains from one sample sequenced in a study of blood T cell repertoires in COVID-19. Clones were read by immunoSEQ multiplex PCR, and TCRdb kept only the in-frame ones, dropping some. The sample has under 250,000 clones; 84% are singletons. Sequencing input: peripheral blood. The receptors come from a man aged 50 to 60 with active or convalescent COVID-19.

Many counts were recorded for this clone. V is TRBV19 and J is TRBJ1-3, with D unclear. Per the germline V gene, CDR1 is LNHDA and CDR2 is SQIVND (reference sequence). V dropped 2 bases and J dropped 2 bases, with 10 bases sitting between them. The CDR3 length is 15 residues. Here the CDR3 reads CASSIRADAGNTIYF. The DNA for the CDR3 is TGTGCCAGTAGTATAAGAGCGGACGCTGGAAACACCATATATTTT.

This clone showed up just a few times. The rearrangement uses TRBV7-3 and TRBJ2-2; 15 bases are shared with TRBD2. This CDR3 is 17 amino acids long. The germline V gene encodes CDR1 SGHTA and CDR2 FQGTGA. V lost 4 bases to trimming and J lost 4 bases; unmatched junction nucleotides: 4. CDR3: CASSSGLAGGGTGELFF. The CDR3 DNA is TGTGCCAGCAGCTCGGGACTAGCGGGAGGCGGCACCGGGGAGCTGTTTTTT. Supplemented by reference TRBV7-3 and TRBJ2-2, the full variable domain reads GAGVSQTPSNKVTEKGKYVELRCDPISGHTALYWYRQSLGQGPEFLIYFQGTGAADDSGLPNDRFFAVRPEGSVSTLKIQRTERGDSAVYLCASSSGLAGGGTGELFFGEGSRLTVL.

This clone turned up a few times. The chain employs TRBV30 and TRBJ1-2; 9 nucleotides agree with TRBD1. CDR3 length equals 11 residues. The germline CDR1 and CDR2 sequences are GTSNPN and SVGIG (reference sequence). The CDR3 region has the DNA TGTGCTATCTCACAGGGGGCTGGCTACACCTTC. Amino acid sequence: CAISQGAGYTF. Combining the CDR3 with reference TRBV30 and TRBJ1-2 gives the whole variable domain SQTIHQWPATLVQPVGSPLSLECTVEGTSNPNLYWYRQAAGRGLQLLFYSVGIGQISSEVPQNLSASRPQDRQFILSSKKLLLSDSGFYLCAISQGAGYTFGSGTRLTVV.

The chain links TRBV5-1 to TRBJ1-4; D is unclear. CDR3 length: 15 residues. Germline V lookup: CDR1 SGHRS, CDR2 YFSETQ. V lost 2 bases and J lost 0, with 8 bases in between. The chain's CDR3 is CASSLQHATNEKLFF. CDR3 bases: TGCGCCAGCAGCTTACAACATGCAACTAATGAAAAACTGTTTTTT.

The CDR3 DNA follows: TGTGCCAGCAGCTTATGGGCTAGCGGGAGTGAGAATGAGCAGTTCTTC. Protein sequence: CASSLWASGSENEQFF. The chain combines TRBV7-3 with TRBJ2-1; TRBD2 matches 10 bases. CDR3 length: 16 residues. Trimming at V came to 2 bases and at J to 7 bases, leaving 8 bases not matched to a gene. Germline values: CDR1 SGHTA, CDR2 FQGTGA.

The rearrangement uses TRBV11-2 and TRBJ2-2; 9 nucleotides align to TRBD1. V lost 2 bases, J lost 5 bases, and 6 bases stayed unmatched. The CDR3 runs 16 residues. CDR1 is SGHAT, CDR2 FQNNGV, per germline. This CDR3 reads CASSLHRGLRTGELFF. The CDR3 DNA sequence: TGTGCCAGCAGCTTACACAGGGGGCTCAGAACCGGGGAGCTGTTTTTT.